This TCR beta chain was captured by sequencing in a study of T-cell reconstitution after alpha-beta-depleted transplantation in children. Unique molecular identifiers were incorporated into the prepared TCRbeta library. Using its own MiXCR run on the PCR reads, TCRdb lists one record per CDR3 protein. The sample has over 100,000 distinct CDR3 sequences; less than 6% are singletons. V lost 3 bases and J lost 3; bases outside the gene matches: 8. The germline V gene encodes CDR1 DFQATT and CDR2 SNEGSKA (reference sequence). The CDR3 sequence is 15 residues long. This sequence was found in a female patient aged 2 to 10 who had a stem cell transplant for Fanconi anemia, so the T cells may come from the graft donor. The rearrangement joins TRBV20-1 to TRBJ2-7; 10 bases map to TRBD1. The sequencing used PBMCs, mostly from graft donor cells, collected 60 days after TCRalphabeta/CD19-depleted stem cell transplant. In DNA form, the CDR3 reads TGCAGTGCTAGTCACACGGGACAGGGGCACTACGAGCAGTACTTC. Translated: CSASHTGQGHYEQYF.